This T cell receptor (beta chain) was recovered during a study of shared clonotypes between healthy human individuals. Background on the study: The donor group consisted of a couple of women and three men, aged 18 to 49.

This table comes from immunoSEQ multiplex PCR, and its TCRdb copy is limited to in-frame clones, with some not included. The sample shows about 590,000 clones, around 95% of them seen only once. With respect to this clone: Its specificity is not known.

V lost 5 bases, J lost 6 bases, and 4 bases stayed unmatched. Looked up from germline, CDR1 is MDHEN and CDR2 is SYDVKM. This CDR3 has 14 residues. Study-level points and caveats: A handful of donors shared approximately 5% of their naive CD4 clonotypes. Relative to memory subsets, naive subsets generally showed larger estimated richness.

CD45RO-negative cells were positively selected for CCR7, leaving out terminally differentiated effector memory CD45RA+ cells. Sequenced: naive CD8+ T cells sorted from blood. The TCR sequence derives from a woman aged 25 to 39 in good health. The chain carries TRBV28 and TRBJ1-4, with 9 bases fitting TRBD1. CDR3 amino acids: CASSPQGADEKLFF. In nucleotides, the CDR3 is TGTGCCAGCAGTCCACAGGGGGCGGATGAAAAACTGTTTTTT. Filled out from reference TRBV28 and TRBJ1-4, the complete variable domain reads DVKVTQSSRYLVKRTGEKVFLECVQDMDHENMFWYRQDPGLGLRLIYFSYDVKMKEKGDIPEGYSVSREKKERFSLILESASTNQTSMYLCASSPQGADEKLFFGSGTQLSVL.